This note documents a single T cell receptor (beta chain) sequence. Looked up from germline, CDR1 is KGHSH and CDR2 is LQKENI. V was shortened by 3 bases and J by 3 bases, with 17 bases between the two germline ends. There are 17 residues in the CDR3. These data come from a study of TIL therapy for anti-PD-1-resistant metastatic lung cancer. On the study more broadly: Tumors were harvested before any PD-1/PD-L1 blockade.

Sequencing used immunoSEQ v3. Assay: immunoSEQ multiplex PCR; the TCRdb copy retains only in-frame clones and omits some. The sample includes 20,000 or so clones, 80% to 90% of them seen just once. Specified time point: pre-treatment sample, taken before nivolumab and TIL therapy. Material: blood, obtained at baseline. The rearrangement links TRBV18 to TRBJ2-2, with a tentative D call TRBD1 (6 bases). This sequence originates from a person aged 25 to 85 with non-small cell lung cancer. The CDR3 coding sequence is TGTGCCAGCTCACCCCCACCGGGCAGGGGCCACACCGGGGAGCTGTTTTTT. Protein: CASSPPPGRGHTGELFF.